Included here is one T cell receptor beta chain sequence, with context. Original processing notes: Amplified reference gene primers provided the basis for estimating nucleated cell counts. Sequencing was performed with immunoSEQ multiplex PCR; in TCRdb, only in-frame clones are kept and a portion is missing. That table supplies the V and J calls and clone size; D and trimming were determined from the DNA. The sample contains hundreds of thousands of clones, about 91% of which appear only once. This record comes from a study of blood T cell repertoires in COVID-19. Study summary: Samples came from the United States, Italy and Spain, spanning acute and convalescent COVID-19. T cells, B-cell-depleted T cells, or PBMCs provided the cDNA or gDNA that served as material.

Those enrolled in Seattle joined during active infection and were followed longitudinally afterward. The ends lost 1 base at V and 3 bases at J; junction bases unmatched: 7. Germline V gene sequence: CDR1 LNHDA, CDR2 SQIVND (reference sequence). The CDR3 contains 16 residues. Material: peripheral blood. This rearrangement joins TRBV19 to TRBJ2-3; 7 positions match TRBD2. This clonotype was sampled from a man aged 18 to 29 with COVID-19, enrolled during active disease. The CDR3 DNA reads TGTGCCAGTAGTATAGGGCCAAGCGGGAAGACAGATACGCAGTATTTT. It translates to CASSIGPSGKTDTQYF.